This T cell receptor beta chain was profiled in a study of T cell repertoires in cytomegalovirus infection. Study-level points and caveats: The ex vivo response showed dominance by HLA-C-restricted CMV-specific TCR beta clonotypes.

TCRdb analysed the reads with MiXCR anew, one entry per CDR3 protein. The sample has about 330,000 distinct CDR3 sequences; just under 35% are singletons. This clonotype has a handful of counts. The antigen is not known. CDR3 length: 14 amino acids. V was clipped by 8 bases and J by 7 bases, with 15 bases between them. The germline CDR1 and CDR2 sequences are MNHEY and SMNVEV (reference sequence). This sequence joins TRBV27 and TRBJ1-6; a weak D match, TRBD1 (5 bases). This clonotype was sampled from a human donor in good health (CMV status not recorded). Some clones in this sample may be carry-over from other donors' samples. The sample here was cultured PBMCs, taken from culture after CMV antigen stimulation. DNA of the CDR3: TGTGCCAGCCAGGGAGCTAACCGAAATTCACCCCTCCACTTT. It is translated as CASQGANRNSPLHF.